The count of the clone carrying this T cell receptor (beta chain) is one. Enrolment of Seattle patients took place during active infection, and they were followed longitudinally. This sample was included in a study of blood T cell repertoires in COVID-19. About the research overall: Samples came from the United States, Italy and Spain, spanning acute and convalescent COVID-19. In each case, the material was cDNA or gDNA derived from T cells, B-cell-depleted T cells, or PBMCs.

In the authors' methods: Amplifying reference gene primers gave estimates of nucleated cell counts. This table comes from immunoSEQ multiplex PCR, and its TCRdb copy is limited to in-frame clones, with some not included. From that table come the V and J calls and clone size; the DNA was used to work out D and trimming. The sample lists 200,000 to 300,000 clones, approximately 86% occurring once. This CDR3 region has 14 residues. Germline V lookup: CDR1 ENHRY, CDR2 SYGVKD. The J segment lost 1 base and the V segment lost 6 bases, leaving 4 bases of the junction unmatched. Sequenced sample: peripheral blood. The rearrangement uses TRBV10-3 and TRBJ2-3, with TRBD1 matching 7 bases. The sequence derives from a woman aged 60-75 years with COVID-19, enrolled during active disease. The CDR3 protein is CAISRDSRTDTQYF. DNA of the CDR3: TGTGCCATCAGCCGGGACAGCCGCACAGATACGCAGTATTTT.